A single count supports the clone carrying this TCR beta chain. Antigen: not known. The CDR3 is 14 residues long. Looked up from germline, CDR1 is SGHRS and CDR2 is YFSETQ. V shed 3 bases, J shed 4 bases, and the junction held 5 bases outside the gene matches. PCR was performed using 60 Vbeta and 13 Jbeta primers. Some clones are missing from TCRdb's copy, which holds only in-frame ones; the method was immunoSEQ multiplex PCR. Among 150,000 or so clones listed, roughly 85% were seen once. The entry originates in a study of cytomegalovirus exposure and HLA in healthy donors. Study findings and constraints: Among the most significant clusters, several appeared linked to common viral pathogens in a later analysis. For presence/absence analyses, sequencing depth was assumed to be roughly uniform across donors.

V is TRBV5-1 and J is TRBJ2-7; TRBD1 matches 9 bases. Sequences were obtained from PBMCs. The TCR originated in a male donor in good health and CMV-seronegative. CDR3 region: CASSSAGTGYEQYF. CDR3 DNA sequence: TGCGCCAGCAGCTCGGCGGGGACAGGGTACGAGCAGTACTTC.